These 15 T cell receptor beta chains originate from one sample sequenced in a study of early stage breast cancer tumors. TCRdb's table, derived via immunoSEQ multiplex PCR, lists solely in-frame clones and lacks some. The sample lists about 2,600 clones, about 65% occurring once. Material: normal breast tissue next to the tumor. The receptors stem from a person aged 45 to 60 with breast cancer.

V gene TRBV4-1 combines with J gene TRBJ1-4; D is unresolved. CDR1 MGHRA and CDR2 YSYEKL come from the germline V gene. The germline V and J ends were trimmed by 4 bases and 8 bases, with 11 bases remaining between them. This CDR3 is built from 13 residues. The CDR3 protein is CASSPPGEEKLFF. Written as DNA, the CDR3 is TGCGCCAGCAGCCCACCGGGAGAGGAAAAACTGTTTTTT.

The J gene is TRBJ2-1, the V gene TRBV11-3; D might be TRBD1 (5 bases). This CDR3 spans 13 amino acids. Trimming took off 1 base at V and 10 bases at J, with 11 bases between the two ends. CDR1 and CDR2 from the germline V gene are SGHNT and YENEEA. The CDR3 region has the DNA TGTGCCAGCAGCTTAGGTCTGGACACGGAGCAGTTCTTC. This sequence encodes CASSLGLDTEQFF.

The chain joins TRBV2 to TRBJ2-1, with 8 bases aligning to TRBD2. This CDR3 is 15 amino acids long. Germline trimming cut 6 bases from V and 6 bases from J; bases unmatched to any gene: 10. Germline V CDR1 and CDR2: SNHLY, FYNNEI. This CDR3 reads CASSSGTRGPNEQFF. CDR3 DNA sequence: TGTGCCAGCAGCTCCGGGACTAGGGGTCCCAATGAGCAGTTCTTC.

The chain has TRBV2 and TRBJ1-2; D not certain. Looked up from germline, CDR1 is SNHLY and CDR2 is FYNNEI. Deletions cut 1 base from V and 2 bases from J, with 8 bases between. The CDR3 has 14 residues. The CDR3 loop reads CASSEGRTNYGYTF. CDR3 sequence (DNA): TGTGCCAGCAGTGAAGGACGGACGAACTATGGCTACACCTTC.

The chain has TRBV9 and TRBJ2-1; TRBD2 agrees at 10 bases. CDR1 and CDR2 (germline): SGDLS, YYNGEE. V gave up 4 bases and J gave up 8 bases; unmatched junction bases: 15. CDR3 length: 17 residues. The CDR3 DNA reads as TGTGCCAGCAGCCATAGCCCGGGAGCGGGAGGGGTTTATGAGCAGTTCTTC. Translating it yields CASSHSPGAGGVYEQFF.

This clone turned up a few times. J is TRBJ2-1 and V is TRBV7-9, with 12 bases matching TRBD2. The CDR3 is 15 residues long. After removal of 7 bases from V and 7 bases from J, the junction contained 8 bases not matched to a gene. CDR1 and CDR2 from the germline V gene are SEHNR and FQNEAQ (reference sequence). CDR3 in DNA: TGTGCCAGCAACTTTCTAGCGGGAGGGCCAAATGAGCAGTTCTTC. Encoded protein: CASNFLAGGPNEQFF.

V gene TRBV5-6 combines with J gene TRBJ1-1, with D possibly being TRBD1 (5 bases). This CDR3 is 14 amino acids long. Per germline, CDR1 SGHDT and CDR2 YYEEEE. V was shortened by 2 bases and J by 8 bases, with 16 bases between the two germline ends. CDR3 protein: CASSFWGPGREAFF. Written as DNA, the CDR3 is TGTGCCAGCAGCTTTTGGGGACCGGGCAGGGAAGCTTTCTTT.

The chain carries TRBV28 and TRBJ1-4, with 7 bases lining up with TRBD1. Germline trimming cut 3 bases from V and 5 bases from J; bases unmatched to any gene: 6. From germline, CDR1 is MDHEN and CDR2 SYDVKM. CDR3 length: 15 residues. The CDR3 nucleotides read TGTGCCAGCAGTTTTGGGGGACAGCAAAATGAAAAACTGTTTTTT. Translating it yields CASSFGGQQNEKLFF.

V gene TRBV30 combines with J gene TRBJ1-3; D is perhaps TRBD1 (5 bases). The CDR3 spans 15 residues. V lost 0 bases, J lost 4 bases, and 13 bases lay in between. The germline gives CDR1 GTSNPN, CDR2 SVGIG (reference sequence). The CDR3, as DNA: TGTGCCTGGAGTGTATGGGGCGGTCGAGGAAACACCATATATTTT. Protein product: CAWSVWGGRGNTIYF.

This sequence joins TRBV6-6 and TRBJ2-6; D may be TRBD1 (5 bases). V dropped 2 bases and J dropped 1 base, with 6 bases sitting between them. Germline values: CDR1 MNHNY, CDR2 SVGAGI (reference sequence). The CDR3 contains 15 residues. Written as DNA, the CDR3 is TGTGCCAGCAGTTACGCAGGGTCTGGGGCCAACGTCCTGACTTTC. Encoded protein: CASSYAGSGANVLTF.

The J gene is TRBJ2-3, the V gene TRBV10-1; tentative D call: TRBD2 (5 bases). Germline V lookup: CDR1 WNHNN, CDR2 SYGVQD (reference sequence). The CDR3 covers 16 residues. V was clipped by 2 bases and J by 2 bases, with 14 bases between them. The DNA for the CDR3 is TGCGCCAGCAGTGAGACGATAATGGACTCCACAGATACGCAGTATTTT. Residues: CASSETIMDSTDTQYF.

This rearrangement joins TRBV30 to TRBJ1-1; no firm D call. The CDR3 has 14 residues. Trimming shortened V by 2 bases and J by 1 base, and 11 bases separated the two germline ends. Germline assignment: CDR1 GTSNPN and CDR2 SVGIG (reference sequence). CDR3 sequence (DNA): TGTGCCTGGAGTCCCGGACGTAAGAACACTGAAGCTTTCTTT. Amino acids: CAWSPGRKNTEAFF.

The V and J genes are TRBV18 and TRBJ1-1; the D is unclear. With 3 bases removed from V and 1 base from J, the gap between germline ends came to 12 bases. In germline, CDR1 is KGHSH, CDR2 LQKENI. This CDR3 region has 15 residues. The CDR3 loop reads CASSPTGRTNTEAFF. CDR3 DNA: TGTGCCAGCTCACCTACGGGGAGGACGAACACTGAAGCTTTCTTT.

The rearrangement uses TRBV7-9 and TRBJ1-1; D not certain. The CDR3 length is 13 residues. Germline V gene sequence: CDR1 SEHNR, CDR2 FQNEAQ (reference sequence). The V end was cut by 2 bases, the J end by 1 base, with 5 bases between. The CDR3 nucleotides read TGTGCCAGCAGCTTATCGGGGAACACTGAAGCTTTCTTT. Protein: CASSLSGNTEAFF. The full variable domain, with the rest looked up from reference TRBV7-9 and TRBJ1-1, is DTGVSQNPRHKITKRGQNVTFRCDPISEHNRLYWYRQTLGQGPEFLTYFQNEAQLEKSRLLSDRFSAERPKGSFSTLEIQRTEQGDSAMYLCASSLSGNTEAFFGQGTRLTVV.

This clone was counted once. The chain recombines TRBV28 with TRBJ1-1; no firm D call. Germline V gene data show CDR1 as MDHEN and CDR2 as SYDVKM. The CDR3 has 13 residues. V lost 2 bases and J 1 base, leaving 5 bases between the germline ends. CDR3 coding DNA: TGTGCCAGCAGTTTACCACAGAACACTGAAGCTTTCTTT. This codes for CASSLPQNTEAFF.